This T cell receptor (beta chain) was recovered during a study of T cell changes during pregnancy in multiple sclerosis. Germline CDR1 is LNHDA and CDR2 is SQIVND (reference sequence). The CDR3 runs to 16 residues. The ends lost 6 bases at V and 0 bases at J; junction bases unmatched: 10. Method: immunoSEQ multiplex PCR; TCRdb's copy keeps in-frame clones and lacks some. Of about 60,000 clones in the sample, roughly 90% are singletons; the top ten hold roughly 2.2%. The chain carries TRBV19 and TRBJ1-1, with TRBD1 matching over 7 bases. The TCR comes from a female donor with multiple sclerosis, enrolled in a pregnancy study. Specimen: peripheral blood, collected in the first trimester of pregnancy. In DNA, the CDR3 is TGTGCCAGTAGATCTCGACAGGGAAGCTTGAACACTGAAGCTTTCTTT. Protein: CASRSRQGSLNTEAFF.